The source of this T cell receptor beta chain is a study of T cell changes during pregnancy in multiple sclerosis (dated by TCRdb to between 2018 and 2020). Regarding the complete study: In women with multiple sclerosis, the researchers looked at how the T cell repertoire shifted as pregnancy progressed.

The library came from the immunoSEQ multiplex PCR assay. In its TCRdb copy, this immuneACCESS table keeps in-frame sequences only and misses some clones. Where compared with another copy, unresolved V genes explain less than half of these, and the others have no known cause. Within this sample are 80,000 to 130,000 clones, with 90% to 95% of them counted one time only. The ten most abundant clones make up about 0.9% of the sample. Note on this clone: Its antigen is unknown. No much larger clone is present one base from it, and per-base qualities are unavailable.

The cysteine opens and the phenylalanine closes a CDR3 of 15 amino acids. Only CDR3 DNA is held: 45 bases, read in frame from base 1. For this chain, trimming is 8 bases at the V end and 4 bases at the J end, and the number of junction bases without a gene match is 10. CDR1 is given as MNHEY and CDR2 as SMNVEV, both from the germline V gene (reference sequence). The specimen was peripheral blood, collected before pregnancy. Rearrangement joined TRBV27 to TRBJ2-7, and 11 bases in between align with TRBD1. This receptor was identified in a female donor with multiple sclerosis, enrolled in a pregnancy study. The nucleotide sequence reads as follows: TGTGCCAGCCGTATTATAGGGACAGGGGGGTACGAGCAGTACTTC. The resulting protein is CASRIIGTGGYEQYF.